Listed below are T cell receptor beta chains from one sample, sequenced in a study of T cell responses to AZD1222 COVID-19 vaccine. Method: immunoSEQ multiplex PCR; TCRdb's copy keeps in-frame clones and lacks some. The profile shows around 69,000 clones, about 83% of them singletons. Sequences were derived from peripheral blood, sampled on day 0 of AZD1222 vaccination. These receptors were obtained from an adult in good health. Each CDR3 is given with its conserved first and last residue. Each record gives: V gene, J gene, CDR3 protein.

TRBV6-6	TRBJ2-5	CASTGGAGGETQYF
TRBV12-3/TRBV12-4	TRBJ1-2	CASSRTENYGYTF
TRBV13	TRBJ1-3	CASSSTDGSSGNTIYF
TRBV27	TRBJ1-6	CASSSNLANSPLHF
TRBV7-6	TRBJ2-7	CASSSSGRVTYEQYF
TRBV5-1	TRBJ1-3	CASSLAGEASSGNTIYF
TRBV4-2	TRBJ1-3	CASSLRDSEDTIYF
TRBV7-9	TRBJ1-1	CASSLLGAVNTEAFF
TRBV5-6	TRBJ1-3	CASGATGGGGNTIYF
TRBV29-1	TRBJ1-1	CSVAREGGEAFF
TRBV11-2	TRBJ2-1	CASSFLTSYGNYEQFF
TRBV7-8	TRBJ1-1	CASRPGRLNAEAFF
TRBV7-9	TRBJ2-1	CASSLRAGPWNEQFF
TRBV25-1	TRBJ2-5	CASSAAGDFGETQYF
TRBV5-1	TRBJ2-7	CASSLGSAYEQYF
TRBV7-9	TRBJ2-7	CASSLGDYEQYF
TRBV27	TRBJ1-2	CASSPIGGSYGYTF
TRBV7-9	TRBJ2-1	CASSFRDRYNEQFF
TRBV7-2	TRBJ1-2	CASSLESGGRSYGYTF
TRBV7-6	TRBJ2-3	CASSFGADTQYF
TRBV5-8	TRBJ2-1	CASSLKGINNEQFF
TRBV3-1/TRBV3-2	TRBJ1-1	CASSQTGGYTEAFF
TRBV5-1	TRBJ2-3	CASSSTGSLDTQYF
TRBV24-1	TRBJ1-5	CATSAGPLDQPQHF
TRBV3-1/TRBV3-2	TRBJ1-1	CASSLQGGSTEAFF
TRBV2	TRBJ1-2	CASSAFGANYGYTF
TRBV6-5	TRBJ1-1	CASSSPLTGNTEAFF
TRBV5-1	TRBJ2-1	CASSLGAGGDYNEQFF
TRBV12-3/TRBV12-4	TRBJ1-2	CASSSYYGYTF
TRBV3-1/TRBV3-2	TRBJ2-7	CASSQDRFSYEQYF
TRBV7-9	TRBJ2-2	CASSLGIGGVDTGELFF
TRBV2	TRBJ1-4	CASNRNGGSNEKLFF
TRBV30	TRBJ2-1	CAWTAGATYNEQFF
TRBV28	TRBJ2-5	CASSLRRGRGQETQYF
TRBV6-2/TRBV6-3	TRBJ2-5	CASSYGPSPGETQYF
TRBV29-1	TRBJ2-1	CSVSGGSYNEQFF
TRBV19	TRBJ1-2	CASLGFRNRPGYTF
TRBV6-5	TRBJ1-4	CASRTGQTNEKLFF
TRBV27	TRBJ2-7	CASSLGLGTYEQYF
TRBV5-1	TRBJ1-3	CASSPGTGFGNTIYF
TRBV29-1	TRBJ1-4	CSVAQGEGEKLFF
TRBV27	TRBJ1-4	CASSLYTGDGKKLFF
TRBV7-8	TRBJ2-2	CASRWDPSAGELFF
TRBV25-1	TRBJ1-1	CASSESRNTEAFF
TRBV4-3	TRBJ1-2	CASSPSMTGDYGYTF
TRBV11-2	TRBJ2-1	CASSLASVSYNEQFF
TRBV6-6	TRBJ1-2	CASRFGASYGYTF